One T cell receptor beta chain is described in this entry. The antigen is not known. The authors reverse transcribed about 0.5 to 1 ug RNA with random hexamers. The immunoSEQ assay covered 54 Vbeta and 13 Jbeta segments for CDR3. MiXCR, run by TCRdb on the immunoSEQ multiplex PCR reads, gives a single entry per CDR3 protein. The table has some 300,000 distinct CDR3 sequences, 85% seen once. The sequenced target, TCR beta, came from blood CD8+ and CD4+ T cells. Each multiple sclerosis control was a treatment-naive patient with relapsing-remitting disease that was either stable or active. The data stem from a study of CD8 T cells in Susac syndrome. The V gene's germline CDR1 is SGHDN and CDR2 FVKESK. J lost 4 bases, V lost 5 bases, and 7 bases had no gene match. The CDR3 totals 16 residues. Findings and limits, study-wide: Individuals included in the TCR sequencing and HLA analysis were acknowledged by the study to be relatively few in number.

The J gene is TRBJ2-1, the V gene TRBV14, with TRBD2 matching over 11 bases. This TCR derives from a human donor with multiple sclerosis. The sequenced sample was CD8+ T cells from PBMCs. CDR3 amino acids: CASSARLAGLYNEQFF. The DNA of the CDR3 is TGTGCCAGCAGCGCGCGACTAGCGGGATTATACAATGAGCAGTTCTTC. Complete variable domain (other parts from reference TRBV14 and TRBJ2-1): EAGVTQFPSHSVIEKGQTVTLRCDPISGHDNLYWYRRVMGKEIKFLLHFVKESKQDESGMPNNRFLAERTGGTYSTLKVQPAELEDSGVYFCASSARLAGLYNEQFFGPGTRLTVL.